This paragraph covers one T cell receptor beta chain sequence. The target of this receptor is not known. Base qualities are not at hand, and no much larger clone is one base apart. V is pared back by 4 bases and J by 4 bases, with 14 bases lying between the germline termini. CDR1 and CDR2 are drawn from the germline V gene (reference sequence): SGHKS, YYEKEE. Counted from cysteine to phenylalanine, this CDR3 has 14 amino acids. The only DNA kept is the CDR3, 42 bases in frame from the first base. The CDR3 regions of human TCRbeta chains were analyzed by immunosequencing. As for the authors' bioinformatics: Repertoire TCRs were matched against a reference library of SARS-CoV-2-specific TCRs generated with the MIRA antigen-specificity platform. Breadth was defined as the fraction of unique TCRs that were SARS-CoV-2-associated, and depth was defined as the fraction of total T cells that were SARS-CoV-2-associated. Each spike-specific TCR was assigned to its reactive spike region and to a CD4 or CD8 class using the MIRA data. Log10-transformed breadth and depth values were compared by one-way ANOVA with Sidak's multiple comparisons tests. The source is immuneACCESS, and TCRdb retained only in-frame sequences with V and J called. Part of the clones is not carried over; for the studies checked, unresolved V genes explain less than half of this, and the remainder is unexplained. From that table come the V and J calls and clone size; the DNA was used to work out D and trimming. This sample has 150,000 to 160,000 clones in its table, and 90% to 95% of those were observed once. About 1.6% of the sample goes to the ten largest clones.

This specimen comes from a study of T cell responses to AZD1222 COVID-19 vaccine (dated by TCRdb to 2020 to 2023). Some background on the complete study: TCR sequencing covered about 230 trial participants: 200 to 220 given two doses of AZD1222 and 26 given two doses of MenACWY control vaccine. Trial participants were enrolled into age subgroups of 18-55, 56-69 and 70-plus years, which contained 148, 28 and 57 TCR-sequenced participants, respectively.

Interpreted using the paper, the time point label stands for: about 28 days (+/-7) after the second vaccine dose. AZD1222 recipients with second doses at about 4 weeks or about 12 weeks were pooled, because spike-specific TCR depth and breadth did not differ between schedules. Vaccinee samples came from UK trials COV001 and COV002, including a single-blind randomized controlled phase 2/3 trial of AZD1222 (ChAdOx1 nCoV-19) in healthy adults. For TCRbeta chain sequencing, PBMC samples from trial participants were taken at day 0 and at day 28 after the second dose. What the authors observed across the whole study: Only a handful of AZD1222 recipients were SARS-CoV-2 seropositive at baseline, limiting conclusions about previously exposed vaccinees. After two AZD1222 doses, spike-specific TCR breadth and depth were significantly higher than at day 0 and than in MenACWY recipients. Reportedly, close to half of the unique spike-specific TCRs recognized epitopes lying outside the regions that are mutated in the B.1.351 and B.1.1.7 variants. The 56-69-year group was small, and its depth increase did not reach significance, likely because of low power. CD4 TCRs associated with the vaccine covered the entire spike protein, and the dominant responses were in regions 160-218 and 743-854. Participants were mostly white British and included more females than males, and it was suggested by the authors that clonal diversity may have been underestimated. Because no day 14 peak-response samples were available, the repertoires could be characterized only after the peak T cell response.

Recombination joined TRBV5-5 with TRBJ1-1; the D gene lacks a confident call. Here the sequenced sample was peripheral blood, taken 28 days after the second AZD1222 dose. The clonotype was recovered from an adult who received the AZD1222 COVID-19 vaccine. The sequence in DNA is TGTGCCAGCAGCCCGGGCTTCCGGGCCACTGAAGCTTTCTTT. This translates into CASSPGFRATEAFF.